These 5 T cell receptor beta chains originate from one sample sequenced in a study of vaccination effects on CD4 cells after COVID-19. After expansion with viral peptide pools in the ViraFEST assay, antigen-specific CD4+ T cells were sequenced. Having been cultured for roughly 11 days, the cells underwent CD4+ T cell isolation. The healthy vaccine recipients, who had no prior SARS-CoV-2 infection, showed negative nucleocapsid antibodies. Their antigens are not known. Profiling relied on immunoSEQ multiplex PCR, and the TCRdb table lists in-frame clones only, not all of them. The sample records around 63,000 clones, 75% being singletons. The sequences come from CD4+ T cells from PBMCs cultured with HCoV-OC43 spike peptides, collected before COVID-19 vaccination. Subset here: HCoV-OC43 spike overlapping peptide pool stimulation. These receptor sequences come from a human donor who received a COVID-19 vaccine.

This clone has only one observation. The J gene is TRBJ1-6, the V gene TRBV5-6; 8 bases match TRBD1. Germline V lookup: CDR1 SGHDT, CDR2 YYEEEE. The V segment lost 4 bases and the J segment 2 bases; nucleotides outside the gene matches: 8. The CDR3 length is 17 residues. The CDR3 DNA follows: TGTGCCAGCAGCCTCAGAACAGGGGGAGCCTATAATTCACCCCTCCACTTT. Protein product: CASSLRTGGAYNSPLHF.

This chain joins TRBV10-3 and TRBJ1-2; 12 bases match TRBD1. Trimming removed 6 bases from V and 7 bases from J; junction bases left unmatched: 12. CDR1 is ENHRY, CDR2 SYGVKD, per germline. The CDR3 length is 16 residues. This chain's CDR3 is CAIRSLPGTGGFGYTF. The DNA of the CDR3 is TGTGCCATCAGATCACTGCCGGGGACAGGGGGCTTTGGCTACACCTTC.

The V and J genes are TRBV18 and TRBJ2-5; 7 positions match TRBD2. The V gene end was trimmed by 3 bases and the J gene end by 4 bases; junction bases not matched to a gene: 5. Germline assignment: CDR1 KGHSH and CDR2 LQKENI. CDR3 length: 14 amino acids. The chain's CDR3 is CASSPGGTGETQYF. In nucleotides, the CDR3 is TGTGCCAGCTCACCCGGGGGGACGGGAGAGACCCAGTACTTC. The full variable domain, in which reference TRBV18 and TRBJ2-5 provide the parts outside the CDR3, is NAGVMQNPRHLVRRRGQEARLRCSPMKGHSHVYWYRQLPEEGLKFMVYLQKENIIDESGMPKERFSAEFPKEGPSILRIQQVVRGDSAAYFCASSPGGTGETQYFGPGTRLLVL.

A single count supports this clone. This rearrangement joins TRBV2 to TRBJ2-5; weak D call: TRBD2 (6 bases). The CDR3 covers 14 residues. The germline CDR1 and CDR2 sequences are SNHLY and FYNNEI. Trimming cost V 2 bases and J 4 bases, with 11 bases left between them. The CDR3 region has the DNA TGTGCCAGCAGTGAAATTTTGGGGGGAGAGACCCAGTACTTC. Residues: CASSEILGGETQYF.

This clone was seen a single time. The chain carries TRBV5-1 and TRBJ2-5, with D possibly TRBD2 on 6 matching bases. CDR1 and CDR2 (germline): SGHRS, YFSETQ. Trimming took off 4 bases at V and 3 bases at J, with 13 bases between the two ends. The CDR3 sequence is 14 residues long. CDR3 protein: CASSRGLTEETQYF. The CDR3 DNA reads TGCGCCAGCAGCCGAGGACTAACCGAAGAGACCCAGTACTTC. Together with reference TRBV5-1 and TRBJ2-5, the CDR3 gives the full variable domain: KAGVTQTPRYLIKTRGQQVTLSCSPISGHRSVSWYQQTPGQGLQFLFEYFSETQRNKGNFPGRFSGRQFSNSRSEMNVSTLELGDSALYLCASSRGLTEETQYFGPGTRLLVL.